This TCR beta chain was documented in a study of blood T cell repertoires in COVID-19. Study context: Samples taken during acute and convalescent COVID-19 were collected in the United States, Italy and Spain. T cells, B-cell-depleted T cells, or PBMCs supplied cDNA or gDNA.

Per the authors' pipeline: Amplifying reference gene primers gave estimates of nucleated cell counts. TCRdb's copy holds only in-frame clones and misses some; the assay was immunoSEQ multiplex PCR. V, J and clone size are those of that table, while D and trimming were read from the DNA. The repertoire holds 150,000 or so clones, roughly 89% seen once, with approximately 1.4% in the top ten. This CDR3 is 15 amino acids long. Germline CDR1 SGHVS, CDR2 FNYEAQ. V lost 5 bases and J lost 6, with 20 bases in between. The TCR comes from a woman aged 45-60 years with acute or convalescent COVID-19. The rearrangement links TRBV7-6 to TRBJ2-7; a possible D gene is TRBD1 (5 bases). Sequencing input: peripheral blood. Here the CDR3 DNA reads TGTGCCAGCAGCCCATCAGGGTCTGGTGGCAGCGAGCAGTACTTC. Translation gives CASSPSGSGGSEQYF.